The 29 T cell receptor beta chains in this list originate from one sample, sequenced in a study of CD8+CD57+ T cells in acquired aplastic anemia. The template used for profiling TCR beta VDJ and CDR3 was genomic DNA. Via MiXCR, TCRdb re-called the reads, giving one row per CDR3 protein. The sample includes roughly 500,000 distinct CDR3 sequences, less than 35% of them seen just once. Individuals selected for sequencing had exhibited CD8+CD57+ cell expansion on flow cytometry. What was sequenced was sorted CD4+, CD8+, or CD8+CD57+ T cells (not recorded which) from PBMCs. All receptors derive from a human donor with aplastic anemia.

This CDR3 reads CARGGGAGQYEQFF. CDR3 coding DNA: TGTGCCAGAGGGGGGGGGGCGGGACAATATGAGCAGTTCTTC. The rearrangement uses TRBV19 and TRBJ2-1; D may be TRBD2 (7 bases). Deletions cut 9 bases from V and 8 bases from J, with 20 bases between. The CDR3 loop spans 14 amino acids. Germline V gives CDR1 LNHDA, CDR2 SQIVND (reference sequence). The whole variable domain, remainder taken from reference TRBV19 and TRBJ2-1, is DGGITQSPKYLFRKEGQNVTLSCEQNLNHDAMYWYRQDPGQGLRLIYYSQIVNDFQKGDIAEGYSVSREKKESFPLTVTSAQKNPTAFYLCARGGGAGQYEQFFGPGTRLTVL.

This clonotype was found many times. The CDR3 loop reads CASSFGRGYEQYF. The CDR3 DNA reads as TGTGCCAGCAGCTTTGGCAGGGGTTACGAGCAGTACTTC. V and J are TRBV5-5 and TRBJ2-7; D possibly corresponds to TRBD1 (6 bases). The CDR3 length is 13 residues. Germline values: CDR1 SGHKS, CDR2 YYEKEE (reference sequence). Trimming took off 2 bases at V and 4 bases at J, with 10 bases between the two ends. Based on the CDR3 plus reference TRBV5-5 and TRBJ2-7, the full variable domain is DAGVTQSPTHLIKTRGQQVTLRCSPISGHKSVSWYQQVLGQGPQFIFQYYEKEERGRGNFPDRFSARQFPNYSSELNVNALLLGDSALYLCASSFGRGYEQYFGPGTRLTVT.

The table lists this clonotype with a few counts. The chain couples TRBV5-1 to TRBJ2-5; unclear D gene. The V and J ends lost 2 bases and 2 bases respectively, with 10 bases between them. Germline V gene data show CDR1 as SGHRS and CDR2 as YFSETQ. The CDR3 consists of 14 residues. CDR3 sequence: CASSFTREQETQYF. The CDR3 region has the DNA TGCGCCAGCAGCTTTACGCGCGAACAAGAGACCCAGTACTTC.

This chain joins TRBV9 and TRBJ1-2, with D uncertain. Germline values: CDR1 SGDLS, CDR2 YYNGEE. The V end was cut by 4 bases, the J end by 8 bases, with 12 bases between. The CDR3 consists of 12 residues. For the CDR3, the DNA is TGTGCCAGCAGCCCCGGACGGGAAGGCTACACCTTC. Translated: CASSPGREGYTF.

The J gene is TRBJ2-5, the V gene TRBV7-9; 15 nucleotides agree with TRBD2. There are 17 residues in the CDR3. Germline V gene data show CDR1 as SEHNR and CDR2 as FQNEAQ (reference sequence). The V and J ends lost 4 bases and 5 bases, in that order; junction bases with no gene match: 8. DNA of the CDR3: TGTGCCAGCAGCTCGGGGACTAGCGGGAGGAGGTTGGAGACCCAGTACTTC. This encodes CASSSGTSGRRLETQYF.

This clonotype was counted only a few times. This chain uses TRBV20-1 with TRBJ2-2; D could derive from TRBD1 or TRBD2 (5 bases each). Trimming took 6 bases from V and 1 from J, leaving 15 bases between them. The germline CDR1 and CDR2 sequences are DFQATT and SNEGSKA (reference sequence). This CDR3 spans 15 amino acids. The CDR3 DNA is TGCAGTGCGCCCCGACCGGGGCGGAACACCGGGGAGCTGTTTTTT. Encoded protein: CSAPRPGRNTGELFF.

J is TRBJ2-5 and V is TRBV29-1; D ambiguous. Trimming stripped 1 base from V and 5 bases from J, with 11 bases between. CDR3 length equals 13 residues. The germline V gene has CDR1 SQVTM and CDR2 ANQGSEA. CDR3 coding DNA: TGCAGCGTTGAAGGGAGCGAGTGGGAGACCCAGTACTTC. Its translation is CSVEGSEWETQYF.

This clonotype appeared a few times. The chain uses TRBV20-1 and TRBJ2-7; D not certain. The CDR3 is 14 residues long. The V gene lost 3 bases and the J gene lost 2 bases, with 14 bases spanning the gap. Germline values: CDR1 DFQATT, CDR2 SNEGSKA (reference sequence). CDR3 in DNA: TGCAGTGCTAGCGGGCAGTTACAGACCTACGAGCAGTACTTC. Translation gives CSASGQLQTYEQYF.

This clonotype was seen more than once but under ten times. CDR3 sequence (DNA): TGTGCCAGCAGCCCCGGAGCGGGGGGGCGTAGCGCAGATACGCAGTATTTT. Its protein is CASSPGAGGRSADTQYF. This chain links TRBV4-2 with TRBJ2-3; TRBD2 aligns across 10 bases. Germline trimming cut 4 bases from V and 4 bases from J; bases unmatched to any gene: 11. The CDR3 sequence is 17 residues long. Germline V lookup: CDR1 LGHNA, CDR2 YNFKEQ.

Here the CDR3 DNA reads TGTGCCACAGGACTCCAAGAGACCCAGTACTTC. This translates into CATGLQETQYF. V is TRBV25-1 and J is TRBJ2-5; TRBD2 is a possible D gene (5 bases). The ends were cut back, 10 bases at V and 1 base at J, with 7 bases in the middle. In germline, CDR1 is MGHDK, CDR2 SYGVNS. The CDR3 contains 11 residues.

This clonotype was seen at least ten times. Here the CDR3 DNA reads TGTGCCAGCAGCTTGAGAAGGACCTATGGCTACACCTTC. This sequence encodes CASSLRRTYGYTF. The rearrangement links TRBV5-8 to TRBJ1-2; D is ambiguous. The length of the CDR3 is 13 residues. Trimming cost V 1 base and J 4 bases, with 8 bases left between them. CDR1 and CDR2 (germline): SGHTS, YDEGEE.

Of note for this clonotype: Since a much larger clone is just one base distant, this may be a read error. CDR3 residues: CGARKGYQPQHF. In DNA, the CDR3 is TGCGGTGCTAGAAAAGGATATCAGCCCCAGCATTTT. The V call is TRBV20-1, the J call TRBJ1-5; D is ambiguous. The CDR3 has 12 amino acids. Germline assignment: CDR1 DFQATT and CDR2 SNEGSKA (reference sequence).

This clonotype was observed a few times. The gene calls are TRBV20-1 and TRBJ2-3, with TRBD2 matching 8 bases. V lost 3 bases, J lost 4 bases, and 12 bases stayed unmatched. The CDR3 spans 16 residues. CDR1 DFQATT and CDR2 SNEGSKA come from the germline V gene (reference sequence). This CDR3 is CSASLVAGGPSDTQYF. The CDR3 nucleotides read TGCAGTGCTAGTCTGGTGGCGGGGGGACCTTCAGATACGCAGTATTTT.

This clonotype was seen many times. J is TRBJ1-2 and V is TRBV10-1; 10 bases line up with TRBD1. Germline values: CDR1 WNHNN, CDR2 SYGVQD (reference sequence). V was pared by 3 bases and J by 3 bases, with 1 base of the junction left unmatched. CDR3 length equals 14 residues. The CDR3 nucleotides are TGCGCCAGCAGTGACGGGACAGGGGACTATGGCTACACCTTC. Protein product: CASSDGTGDYGYTF.

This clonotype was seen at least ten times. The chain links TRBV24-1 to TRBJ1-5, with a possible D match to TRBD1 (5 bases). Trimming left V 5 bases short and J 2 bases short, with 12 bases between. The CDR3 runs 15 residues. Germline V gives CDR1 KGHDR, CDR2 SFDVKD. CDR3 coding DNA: TGTGCCACCAGTGTCGCAGGGAATCGCAATCAGCCCCAGCATTTT. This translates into CATSVAGNRNQPQHF.

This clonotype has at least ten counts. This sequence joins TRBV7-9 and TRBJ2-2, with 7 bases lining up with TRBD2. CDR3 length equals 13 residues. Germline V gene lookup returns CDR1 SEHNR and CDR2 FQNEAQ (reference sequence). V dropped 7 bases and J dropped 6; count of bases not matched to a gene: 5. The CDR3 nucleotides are TGTGCCAGCACCGGGGGGAGCGCCGGGGAGCTGTTTTTT. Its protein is CASTGGSAGELFF.

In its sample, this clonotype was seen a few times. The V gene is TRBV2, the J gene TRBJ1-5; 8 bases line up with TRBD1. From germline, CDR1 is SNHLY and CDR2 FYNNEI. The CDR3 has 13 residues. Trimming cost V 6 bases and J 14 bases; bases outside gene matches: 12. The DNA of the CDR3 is TGTGCCAGCAGCCGGTTGGACAGGGCCTACGAGCATTTT. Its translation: CASSRLDRAYEHF. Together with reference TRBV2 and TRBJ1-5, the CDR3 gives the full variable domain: EPEVTQTPSHQVTQMGQEVILRCVPISNHLYFYWYRQILGQKVEFLVSFYNNEISEKSEIFDDQFSVERPDGSNFTLKIRSTKLEDSAMYFCASSRLDRAYEHFGDGTRLSIL.

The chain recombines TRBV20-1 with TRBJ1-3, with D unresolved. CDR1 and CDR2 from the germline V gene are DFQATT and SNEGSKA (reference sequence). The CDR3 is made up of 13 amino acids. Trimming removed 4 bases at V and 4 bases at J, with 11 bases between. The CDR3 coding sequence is TGCAGTGCTAAGAAAGGGAGGGGAAACACCATATATTTT. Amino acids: CSAKKGRGNTIYF.

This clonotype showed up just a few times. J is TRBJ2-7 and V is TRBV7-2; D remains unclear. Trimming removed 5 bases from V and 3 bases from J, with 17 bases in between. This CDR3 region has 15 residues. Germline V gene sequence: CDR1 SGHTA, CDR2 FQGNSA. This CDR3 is CASSRGAGTNYEQYF. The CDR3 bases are TGTGCCAGCAGCCGAGGAGCAGGAACCAACTACGAGCAGTACTTC.

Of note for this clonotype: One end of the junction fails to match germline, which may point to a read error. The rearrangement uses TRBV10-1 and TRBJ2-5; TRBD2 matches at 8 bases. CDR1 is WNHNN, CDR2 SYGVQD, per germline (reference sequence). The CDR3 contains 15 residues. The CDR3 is CASSDSSGGQETQYF. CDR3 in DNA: TGTGCCAGCAGTGACAGTTCGGGGGGGCAAGAGACCCAGTACTTC.

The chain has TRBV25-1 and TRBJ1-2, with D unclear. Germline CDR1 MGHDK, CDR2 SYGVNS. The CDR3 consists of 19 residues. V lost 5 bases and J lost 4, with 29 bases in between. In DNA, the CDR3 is TGTGCCAGCAGTAAGCGTCAAAGGCGAGTCGCGACCCGTTTCTATGGCTACACCTTC. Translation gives CASSKRQRRVATRFYGYTF.

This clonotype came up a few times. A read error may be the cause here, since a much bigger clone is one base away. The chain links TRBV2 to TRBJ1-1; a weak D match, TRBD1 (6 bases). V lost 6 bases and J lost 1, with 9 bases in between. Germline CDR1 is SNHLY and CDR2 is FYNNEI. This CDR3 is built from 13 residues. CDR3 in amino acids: CASRDRTNTEAFF. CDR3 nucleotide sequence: TGTGCCAGCAGGGACAGAACGAACACTGAAGCTTTCTTT.

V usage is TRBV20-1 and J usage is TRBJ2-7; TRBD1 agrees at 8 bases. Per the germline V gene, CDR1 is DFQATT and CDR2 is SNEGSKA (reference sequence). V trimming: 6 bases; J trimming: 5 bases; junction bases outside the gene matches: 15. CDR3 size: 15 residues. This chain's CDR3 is CSAIPGGAWKNEQYF. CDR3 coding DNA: TGCAGTGCAATCCCAGGGGGCGCATGGAAAAACGAGCAGTACTTC.

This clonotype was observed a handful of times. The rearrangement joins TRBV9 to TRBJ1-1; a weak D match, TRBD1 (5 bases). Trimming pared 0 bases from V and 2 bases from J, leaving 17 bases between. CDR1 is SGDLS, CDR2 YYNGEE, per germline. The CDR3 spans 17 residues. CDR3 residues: CASSVATGGLGNTEAFF. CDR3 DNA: TGTGCCAGCAGCGTAGCTACGGGGGGGTTGGGAAACACTGAAGCTTTCTTT.

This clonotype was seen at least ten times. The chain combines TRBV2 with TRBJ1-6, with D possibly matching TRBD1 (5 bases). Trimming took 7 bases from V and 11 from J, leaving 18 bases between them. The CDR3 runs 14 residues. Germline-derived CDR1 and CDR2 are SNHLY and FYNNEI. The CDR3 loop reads CASTVGGASPPLHF. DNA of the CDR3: TGTGCCAGCACCGTCGGCGGGGCCAGTCCACCCCTCCACTTT.

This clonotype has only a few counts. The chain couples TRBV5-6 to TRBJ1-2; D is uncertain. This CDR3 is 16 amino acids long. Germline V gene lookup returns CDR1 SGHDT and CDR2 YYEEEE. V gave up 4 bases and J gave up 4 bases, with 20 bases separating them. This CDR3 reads CASSPGVGILGYGYTF. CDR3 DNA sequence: TGTGCCAGCAGCCCGGGCGTGGGGATCTTGGGCTATGGCTACACCTTC.

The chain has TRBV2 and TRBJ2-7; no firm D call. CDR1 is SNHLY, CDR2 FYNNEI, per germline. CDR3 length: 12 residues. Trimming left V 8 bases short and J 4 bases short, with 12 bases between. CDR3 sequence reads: CASGLVTYEQYF. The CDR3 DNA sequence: TGTGCCAGCGGCCTAGTAACGTACGAGCAGTACTTC.

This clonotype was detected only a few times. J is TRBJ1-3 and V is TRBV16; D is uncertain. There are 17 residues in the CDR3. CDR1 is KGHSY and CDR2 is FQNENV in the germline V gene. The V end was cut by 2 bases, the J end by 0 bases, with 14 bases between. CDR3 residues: CASSQQVGLSSGNTIYF. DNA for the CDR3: TGTGCCAGCAGCCAACAAGTTGGGCTGAGCTCTGGAAACACCATATATTTT.

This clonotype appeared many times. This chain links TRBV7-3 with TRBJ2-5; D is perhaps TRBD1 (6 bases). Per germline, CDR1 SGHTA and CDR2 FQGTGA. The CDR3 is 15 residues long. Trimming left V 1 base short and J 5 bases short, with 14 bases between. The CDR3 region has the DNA TGTGCCAGCAGCTTAATTGGTCCAGGGGAGGAGACCCAGTACTTC. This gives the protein CASSLIGPGEETQYF.